The rows below give T cell receptor beta chains drawn from one sample of a study of cytomegalovirus exposure and HLA in healthy donors. The method was immunoSEQ multiplex PCR; TCRdb's version includes in-frame clones alone and lacks a portion of them. The table records roughly 160,000 clones, 70% to 80% of them present only once. The sequencing input was PBMCs. These receptors all come from a man over 45 in good health and CMV-seropositive. Each CDR3 is given with its conserved first and last residue. Each record gives: CDR3 DNA, CDR3 protein, J gene, V gene, D gene, clone size. The D gene is left open where the match is weak. Clone size is shown for a subset of rows, as once, few, many or a class of expanded clone.

CDR3 DNA: TGTGCCAGCAGTTACATGGAGCGGGGGGGTTACAATGAGCAGTTCTTC
CDR3 protein: CASSYMERGGYNEQFF
J gene: TRBJ2-1
V gene: TRBV6-6
D gene: TRBD2
clone size: NA

CDR3 DNA: TGTGCCAGCAGTGGAGGGCCCCATGGCTACACCTTC
CDR3 protein: CASSGGPHGYTF
J gene: TRBJ1-2
V gene: TRBV9
D gene: NA
clone size: NA

CDR3 DNA: TGCGCCAGCAGCCTACGGGGGACCGGCACAGATACGCAGTATTTT
CDR3 protein: CASSLRGTGTDTQYF
J gene: TRBJ2-3
V gene: TRBV4-1
D gene: NA
clone size: NA

CDR3 DNA: TGCGCCAGCAGTCAATCCCGGGACAGGGGTTATCCTCCCCGCTACGAGCAGTACTTC
CDR3 protein: CASSQSRDRGYPPRYEQYF
J gene: TRBJ2-7
V gene: TRBV23-1
D gene: TRBD1
clone size: NA

CDR3 DNA: TGTGCCAGCAGCTCGCCCCACAGGGTCACTGAAGCTTTCTTT
CDR3 protein: CASSSPHRVTEAFF
J gene: TRBJ1-1
V gene: TRBV7-9
D gene: NA
clone size: NA

CDR3 DNA: TGTGCCAGCAGCATAGGACTAGCGGGGACCTCCTACAATGAGCAGTTCTTC
CDR3 protein: CASSIGLAGTSYNEQFF
J gene: TRBJ2-1
V gene: TRBV7-2
D gene: TRBD2
clone size: NA

CDR3 DNA: TGCGCCAGCAGCGGGGGATGGGGACAGGGCGGCACTGAAGCTTTCTTT
CDR3 protein: CASSGGWGQGGTEAFF
J gene: TRBJ1-1
V gene: TRBV5-1
D gene: TRBD1
clone size: NA

CDR3 DNA: TGTGCCAGCAGCTCACAGGGGGCGAGGAGCACTGAAGCTTTCTTT
CDR3 protein: CASSSQGARSTEAFF
J gene: TRBJ1-1
V gene: TRBV11-2
D gene: TRBD1
clone size: NA

CDR3 DNA: TGTGCCACCAACGGGACAGGGAAGTTCTTC
CDR3 protein: CATNGTGKFF
J gene: TRBJ2-1
V gene: TRBV10-3
D gene: TRBD1
clone size: NA

CDR3 DNA: TGTGCCAGCAGCTTAGGCCCTATGACAGGGGAGACCCAGTACTTC
CDR3 protein: CASSLGPMTGETQYF
J gene: TRBJ2-5
V gene: TRBV11-3
D gene: TRBD1
clone size: NA

CDR3 DNA: TGTGCCAGCAGCTTATATTTGAGCACTGAAGCTTTCTTT
CDR3 protein: CASSLYLSTEAFF
J gene: TRBJ1-1
V gene: TRBV7-9
D gene: NA
clone size: few

CDR3 DNA: TGCGCCAGCAGCTTGGGGACAGCTGAGAACACTGAAGCTTTCTTT
CDR3 protein: CASSLGTAENTEAFF
J gene: TRBJ1-1
V gene: TRBV5-1
D gene: NA
clone size: NA

CDR3 DNA: TGTGCCAGTAGTATAGGGACAGGGGCCTACGAGCAGTACTTC
CDR3 protein: CASSIGTGAYEQYF
J gene: TRBJ2-7
V gene: TRBV19
D gene: TRBD1
clone size: few

CDR3 DNA: TGCGCCAGCAGCCAAACAAGGGACAATGCGAACACTGAAGCTTTCTTT
CDR3 protein: CASSQTRDNANTEAFF
J gene: TRBJ1-1
V gene: TRBV4-1
D gene: NA
clone size: NA

CDR3 DNA: TGTACCAGCAGCGTAGTCCACAGGGGGAACACTGAAGCTTTCTTT
CDR3 protein: CTSSVVHRGNTEAFF
J gene: TRBJ1-1
V gene: TRBV9
D gene: TRBD1
clone size: NA

CDR3 DNA: TGTGCCAGCAGCCTCACAGGGGTCGGTAATTCACCCCTCCACTTT
CDR3 protein: CASSLTGVGNSPLHF
J gene: TRBJ1-6
V gene: TRBV7-3
D gene: TRBD1
clone size: NA

CDR3 DNA: TGTGCCAGCAGGAGGAACACCGGGGAGCTGTTTTTT
CDR3 protein: CASRRNTGELFF
J gene: TRBJ2-2
V gene: TRBV6-5
D gene: NA
clone size: NA